Described below is a single T cell receptor beta chain sequence and its context. This sample was taken from a study of blood T cell repertoires in COVID-19. The repertoire was sequenced with immunoSEQ multiplex PCR; TCRdb's copy has only in-frame clones and lacks some. The repertoire holds roughly 100,000 clones, 79% seen once, with around 18% in the top ten. The source of this sequence is a woman of 80 years or more with active or convalescent COVID-19. What was sequenced was peripheral blood.

CDR3 sequence: CASQTSGTQETQYF. In nucleotides, the CDR3 is TGTGCCAGCCAAACTAGCGGGACGCAAGAGACCCAGTACTTC. The chain combines TRBV6-5 with TRBJ2-5; 10 bases fit TRBD2. The CDR3 is 14 residues long. Per germline, CDR1 MNHEY and CDR2 SVGAGI. Unmatched junction bases numbered 5, after V lost 8 bases and J lost 2 bases.